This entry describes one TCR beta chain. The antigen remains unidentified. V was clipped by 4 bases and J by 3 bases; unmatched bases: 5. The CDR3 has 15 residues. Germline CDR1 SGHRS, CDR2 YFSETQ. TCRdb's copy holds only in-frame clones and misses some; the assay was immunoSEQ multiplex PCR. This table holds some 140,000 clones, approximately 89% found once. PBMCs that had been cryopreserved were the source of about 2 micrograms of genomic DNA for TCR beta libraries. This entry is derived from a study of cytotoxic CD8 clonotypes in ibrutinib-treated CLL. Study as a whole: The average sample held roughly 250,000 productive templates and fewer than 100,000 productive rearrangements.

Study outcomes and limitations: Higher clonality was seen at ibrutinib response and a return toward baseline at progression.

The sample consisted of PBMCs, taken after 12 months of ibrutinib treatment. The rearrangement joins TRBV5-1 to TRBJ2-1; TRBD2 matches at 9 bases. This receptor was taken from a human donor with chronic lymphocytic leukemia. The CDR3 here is CASSTASGNYNEQFF. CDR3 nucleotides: TGCGCCAGCAGCACGGCTAGCGGGAACTACAATGAGCAGTTCTTC.